The text below deals with one TCR beta chain. Its target is unknown. The sample is drawn from a study of Ad26.COV2.S vaccination and SARS-CoV-2 variants. Across the whole study: By the intramuscular route, Ad26.COV2.S was given once, or twice 56 days apart. General study findings and limits: Reported findings describe substantial breadth in spike-specific CD8+ and CD4+ T cell responses following vaccination. Vaccinees displayed broader spike-specific TCR repertoires than placebo recipients.

Treatment reported: 15 to 20 received Ad26.COV2.S at low or high dose, single or two shots; several received placebo; per-sample allocation not given. Sampling happened 63 days after the first vaccine or placebo injection. The donor was a Boston adult aged 18-55 years. Data came from immunoSEQ multiplex PCR; TCRdb stores just in-frame clones and leaves some out. This sample yields a few hundred thousand clones, of which around four fifths are seen a single time; about 7.1% belongs to the top ten. Germline CDR1 is LGHNA and CDR2 is YNFKEQ. The CDR3 runs to 17 residues. Trimming took off 0 bases at V and 0 bases at J, with 13 bases between the two ends.

The chain carries TRBV4-2 and TRBJ2-3, with D perhaps given as TRBD1 or TRBD2 (5 bases each). The source is a person aged 18-65 years who received the Ad26.COV2.S COVID-19 vaccine or a placebo. Sequencing used peripheral blood, obtained in a trial of Ad26.COV2.S vaccine versus placebo. CDR3 loop: CASSQDQGSVSTDTQYF. The CDR3 region has the DNA TGTGCCAGCAGCCAAGATCAGGGTAGCGTAAGCACAGATACGCAGTATTTT.